This T cell receptor beta chain comes out of a study of T cell responses to AZD1222 COVID-19 vaccine. The study's findings and limits: Spike-wide coverage was observed for vaccine-associated CD4 TCRs, with dominant responses at 160-218 and 743-854. Receipt of two AZD1222 doses was followed by a rise in Spike-specific TCR breadth and depth. The peak T cell response came first, and repertoires were sampled only after it.

This clone came up once. The antigen remains undetermined. Some clones are missing from TCRdb's copy, which holds only in-frame ones; the method was immunoSEQ multiplex PCR. The table shows just under 90,000 clones, with about 90% occurring only once. This sequence was found in an adult in good health. This sample comprised peripheral blood, obtained on day 0 of MenACWY control vaccination.

CDR3 sequence: CASSYSITTYGYTF. DNA for the CDR3: TGTGCCAGCAGCTACAGCATTACAACCTATGGCTACACCTTC. V gene TRBV7-2 combines with J gene TRBJ1-2; D unclear. CDR1 and CDR2 from the germline V gene are SGHTA and FQGNSA. The CDR3 covers 14 residues. V was trimmed by 4 bases and J by 4 bases, leaving 13 bases between them.